What follows are 5 T cell receptor beta chains derived from one specimen sequenced in a study of CD8 T cells in ankylosing spondylitis. TCRdb processed the 5' RACE reads anew with MiXCR; each CDR3 protein has one entry. The sample has a few hundred thousand distinct CDR3 sequences, 10% to 15% seen once. These receptors are not linked to any known antigen. Study-wide findings and caveats: Among TCR beta sequences, a motif of eight highly homologous variants appeared characteristic of ankylosing spondylitis blood.

Sequenced: blood, either unsorted or a sorted T cell fraction (not recorded which). The origin of the receptors is a male donor with ankylosing spondylitis.

This clonotype was detected many times. The genes are TRBV12-3 or TRBV12-4 and TRBJ2-2; 7 positions match TRBD1. This CDR3 region has 13 residues. The ends lost 2 bases at V and 6 bases at J; junction bases unmatched: 0. In DNA, the CDR3 is TGTGCCAGCAGTTTACAGGGGGCCGGGGAGCTGTTTTTT. Its protein product is CASSLQGAGELFF.

This clonotype showed up many times. V is TRBV4-2 and J is TRBJ1-3; maybe TRBD1 (6 bases). The length of the CDR3 is 18 residues. The ends were cut back, 0 bases at V and 2 bases at J, with 17 bases in the middle. CDR1 and CDR2 from the germline V gene are LGHNA and YNFKEQ. The CDR3 nucleotides read TGTGCCAGCAGCCAAGATAGTCGGTACGGGGGCACTGGAAACACCATATATTTT. This codes for CASSQDSRYGGTGNTIYF.

This clonotype was seen a handful of times. V is TRBV20-1 and J is TRBJ1-5; D is unresolved. The CDR3 is 14 amino acids. The germline CDR1 and CDR2 sequences are DFQATT and SNEGSKA (reference sequence). V lost 5 bases and J lost 2, with 13 bases in between. CDR3 loop: CSAVQKLGNQPQHF. CDR3 sequence (DNA): TGCAGTGCTGTCCAGAAGTTGGGCAATCAGCCCCAGCATTTT.

The chain joins TRBV3-1 to TRBJ2-2; no definite D call. V was trimmed by 1 base and J by 5 bases, leaving 8 bases between them. The CDR3 totals 14 residues. Germline V gives CDR1 LGHDT, CDR2 YNNKEL (reference sequence). CDR3 DNA: TGTGCCAGCAGCCAAGTAGGTGGGACCGGGGAGCTGTTTTTT. Translating it yields CASSQVGGTGELFF.

This clonotype was observed a few times. CDR3 protein: CSVEGVSETQYF. CDR3 nucleotides: TGCAGCGTTGAAGGGGTCTCAGAGACCCAGTACTTC. The V gene is TRBV29-1, the J gene TRBJ2-5, with D unresolved. The ends were cut back, 1 base at V and 4 bases at J, with 7 bases in the middle. Germline V gives CDR1 SQVTM, CDR2 ANQGSEA. The CDR3 has 12 amino acids. The variable domain in full, with the rest retrieved from reference TRBV29-1 and TRBJ2-5, is SAVISQKPSRDICQRGTSLTIQCQVDSQVTMMFWYRQQPGQSLTLIATANQGSEATYESGFVIDKFPISRPNLTFSTLTVSNMSPEDSSIYLCSVEGVSETQYFGPGTRLLVL.